Following are 6 T cell receptor beta chains from one sample sequenced in a study of T cell responses to AZD1222 COVID-19 vaccine. The method was immunoSEQ multiplex PCR; TCRdb's version includes in-frame clones alone and lacks a portion of them. This table has 130,000 or so clones, 70% to 90% appearing once. This specimen consisted of peripheral blood, obtained on day 0 of AZD1222 vaccination. These receptors originate from an adult in good health.

This clone was seen a single time. The chain is built from TRBV20-1 and TRBJ1-5, with 9 bases identical to TRBD1. The CDR3 covers 16 residues. Germline-derived CDR1 and CDR2 are DFQATT and SNEGSKA (reference sequence). With 3 bases clipped from V and 3 bases from J, the junction kept 9 bases outside the gene matches. The CDR3 loop reads CSASWSGTGHNQPQHF. As DNA, the CDR3 is TGCAGTGCTAGTTGGTCCGGGACAGGGCACAATCAGCCCCAGCATTTT.

The gene calls are TRBV27 and TRBJ1-5, with a weak D call TRBD1 (5 bases). This CDR3 is built from 15 residues. CDR1 is MNHEY and CDR2 is SMNVEV in the germline V gene (reference sequence). The ends were cut back, 6 bases at V and 6 bases at J, with 18 bases in the middle. The CDR3 protein is CASRGRGAVFQPQHF. In nucleotides, the CDR3 is TGTGCCAGCAGAGGGCGGGGCGCCGTTTTTCAGCCCCAGCATTTT.

The chain links TRBV2 to TRBJ1-1, with 10 bases matching TRBD1. With V trimmed by 6 bases and J by 1 base, 8 bases remained unmatched. From germline, CDR1 is SNHLY and CDR2 FYNNEI. The CDR3 runs to 16 residues. DNA of the CDR3: TGTGCCAGCAGCGAAAGACAGGGGGCTCGGAACACTGAAGCTTTCTTT. As protein: CASSERQGARNTEAFF.

The genes are TRBV6-5 and TRBJ2-7; D is ambiguous. Trimming cost V 6 bases and J 7 bases, with 10 bases left between them. CDR1 MNHEY and CDR2 SVGAGI come from the germline V gene. CDR3 length equals 11 residues. The CDR3 DNA follows: TGTGCCAGCAGAAGAGTGGAAGAGCAGTACTTC. This gives the protein CASRRVEEQYF.

The genes are TRBV4-2 and TRBJ1-3, with D perhaps TRBD1 (6 bases). Trimming pared 3 bases from V and 4 bases from J, leaving 16 bases between. The germline V gene has CDR1 LGHNA and CDR2 YNFKEQ. The CDR3 is 16 amino acids. CDR3: CASSHPPGGEGNTIYF. As DNA, the CDR3 is TGTGCCAGCAGCCACCCGCCGGGGGGCGAAGGAAACACCATATATTTT.

The rearrangement joins TRBV14 to TRBJ1-1, with D possibly being TRBD1 (5 bases). The CDR3 length is 15 residues. Trimming left V 0 bases short and J 10 bases short, with 18 bases between. Germline assignment: CDR1 SGHDN and CDR2 FVKESK. The CDR3 sequence is CASSQDSLGTKRAFF. CDR3 DNA: TGTGCCAGCAGCCAAGATTCTCTTGGGACCAAAAGAGCTTTCTTT.